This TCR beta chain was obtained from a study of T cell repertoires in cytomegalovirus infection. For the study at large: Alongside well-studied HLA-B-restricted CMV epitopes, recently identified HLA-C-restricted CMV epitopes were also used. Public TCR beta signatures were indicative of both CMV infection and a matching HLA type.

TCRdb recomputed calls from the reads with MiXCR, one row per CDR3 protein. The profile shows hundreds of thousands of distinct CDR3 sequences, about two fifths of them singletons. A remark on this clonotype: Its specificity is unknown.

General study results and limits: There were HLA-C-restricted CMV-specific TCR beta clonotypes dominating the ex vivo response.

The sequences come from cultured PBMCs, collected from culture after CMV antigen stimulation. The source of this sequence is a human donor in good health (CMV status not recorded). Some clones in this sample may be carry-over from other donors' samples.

CDR3 protein: CASRVTSGTSGSNEQFF. The CDR3 DNA reads TGTGCCAGCAGAGTTACCTCCGGGACTAGCGGGAGTAATGAGCAGTTCTTC. The rearrangement uses TRBV7-9 and TRBJ2-1; 14 positions agree with TRBD2. CDR1 is SEHNR, CDR2 FQNEAQ, per germline (reference sequence). The CDR3 length is 17 residues. V shed 6 bases, J shed 7 bases, and the junction held 11 bases outside the gene matches.